This TCR beta chain stems from a study of cytomegalovirus exposure and HLA in healthy donors. Trimming stripped 7 bases from V and 5 bases from J, with 11 bases between. There are 12 residues in the CDR3. The germline V gene encodes CDR1 MDHEN and CDR2 SYDVKM. PCR employed 60 Vbeta and 13 Jbeta primers. This table comes from immunoSEQ multiplex PCR, and its TCRdb copy is limited to in-frame clones, with some not included. This table holds roughly 100,000 clones, 60% to 75% found once. Findings of the study overall: As a later analysis revealed, most CMV-associated TCR beta chains appeared HLA-restricted.

Only one count was recorded for this clone. Its matching antigen is unknown. The chain recombines TRBV28 with TRBJ1-2, with unresolved D. The sample taken for sequencing was PBMCs. The sequence was collected from a middle-aged woman in good health and CMV-seronegative. This CDR3 reads CASTRAGYGYTF. DNA of the CDR3: TGTGCCAGCACCCGAGCGGGGTATGGCTACACCTTC.